The T cell receptor (beta chain) described here comes from a study of patients and donors after allogeneic stem cell transplantation. With V trimmed by 5 bases and J by 1 base, 5 bases remained unmatched. CDR1 ENHRY and CDR2 SYGVKD come from the germline V gene. The CDR3 has 15 amino acids. This clonotype was observed a handful of times. Each CDR3 protein gets one entry after TCRdb re-called the RT-PCR reads with MiXCR. Of more than 150,000 distinct CDR3 sequences in the sample, roughly 24% were seen once. The source of this sequence is a human donor who was either an allogeneic HSCT recipient or a stem cell or donor lymphocyte infusion donor (not recorded which). It is not recorded whose cells these are; they may come from a transplant donor. V gene TRBV10-3 combines with J gene TRBJ2-3; 8 nucleotides align to TRBD1. Sequencing was carried out using blood, either unsorted or a sorted T cell fraction (not recorded which). The CDR3 sequence is CAISFSTGGTDTQYF. As DNA, the CDR3 is TGTGCCATCAGTTTCTCGACAGGGGGCACAGATACGCAGTATTTT.